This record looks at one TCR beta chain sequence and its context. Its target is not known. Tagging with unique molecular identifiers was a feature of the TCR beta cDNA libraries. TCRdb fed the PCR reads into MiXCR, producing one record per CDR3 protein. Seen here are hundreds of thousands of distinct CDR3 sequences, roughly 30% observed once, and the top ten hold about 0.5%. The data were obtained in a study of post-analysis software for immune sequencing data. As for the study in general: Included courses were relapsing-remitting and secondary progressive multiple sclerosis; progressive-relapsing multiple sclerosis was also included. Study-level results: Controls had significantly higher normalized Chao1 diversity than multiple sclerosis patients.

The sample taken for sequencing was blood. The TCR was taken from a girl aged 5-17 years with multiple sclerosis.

This chain's CDR3 is CATSRDAGGNTGELFF. The DNA for the CDR3 is TGTGCCACCAGCAGAGACGCGGGGGGGAACACCGGGGAGCTGTTTTTT. The V and J genes are TRBV15 and TRBJ2-2, with 8 bases that match TRBD2. Germline V gene sequence: CDR1 LNHNV, CDR2 YYDKDF (reference sequence). This CDR3 has 16 amino acids. The V segment lost 0 bases and the J segment 1 base; nucleotides outside the gene matches: 1. Variable domain in full (rest from reference TRBV15 and TRBJ2-2): DAMVIQNPRYQVTQFGKPVTLSCSQTLNHNVMYWYQQKSSQAPKLLFHYYDKDFNNEADTPDNFQSRRPNTSFCFLDIRSPGLGDTAMYLCATSRDAGGNTGELFFGEGSRLTVL.